The entry below describes one T cell receptor beta chain. Only in-frame clones appear in the TCRdb table, and some are missing; sequencing was by immunoSEQ multiplex PCR. The data contain 90,000 to 100,000 clones, about 86% of them singletons. V was clipped by 5 bases and J by 4 bases; unmatched bases: 12. The germline V gene encodes CDR1 SGHTA and CDR2 FQGNSA. CDR3 length: 17 residues. This specimen belongs to a study of blood T cell repertoires in COVID-19. Study overall: Specimens from acute and convalescent COVID-19 originated in the United States, Italy and Spain.

The chain combines TRBV7-2 with TRBJ2-2; TRBD2 matches 8 bases. This receptor was obtained from an elderly man with acute or convalescent COVID-19. The sequenced sample was peripheral blood. The CDR3, as DNA: TGTGCCAGCAGCCAGAAAAGACTAGCGCGTTCCACCGGGGAGCTGTTTTTT. It codes for CASSQKRLARSTGELFF. Full variable domain (remainder filled in from reference TRBV7-2 and TRBJ2-2): GAGVSQSPSNKVTEKGKDVELRCDPISGHTALYWYRQSLGQGLEFLIYFQGNSAPDKSGLPSDRFSAERTGGSVSTLTIQRTQQEDSAVYLCASSQKRLARSTGELFFGEGSRLTVL.